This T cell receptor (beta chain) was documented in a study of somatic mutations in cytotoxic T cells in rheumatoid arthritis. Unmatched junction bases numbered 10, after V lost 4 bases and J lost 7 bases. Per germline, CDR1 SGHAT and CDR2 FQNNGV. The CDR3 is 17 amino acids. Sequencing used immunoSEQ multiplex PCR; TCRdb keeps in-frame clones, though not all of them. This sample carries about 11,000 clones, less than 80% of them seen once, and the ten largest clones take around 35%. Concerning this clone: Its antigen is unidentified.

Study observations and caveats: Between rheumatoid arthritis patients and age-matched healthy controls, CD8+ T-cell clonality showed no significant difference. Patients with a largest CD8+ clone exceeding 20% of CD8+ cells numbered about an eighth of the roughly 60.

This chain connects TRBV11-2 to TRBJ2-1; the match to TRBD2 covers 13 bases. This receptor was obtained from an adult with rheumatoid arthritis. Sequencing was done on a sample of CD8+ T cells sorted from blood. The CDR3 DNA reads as TGTGCCAGCAGCTGGGGACTAGCGGGAACATTGCTAAATGAGCAGTTCTTC. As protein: CASSWGLAGTLLNEQFF.